What follows are 25 T cell receptor beta chains derived from one specimen sequenced in a study of beta chain features in type 1 diabetes. Reverse transcription of all isolated RNA meant that expressed TCRB transcripts were sequenced. Using immunoSEQ multiplex PCR, the repertoire was profiled, and TCRdb retains in-frame clones only, with some absent. The table records about 710,000 clones, about an eighth of them present only once. Their target antigens are unknown. General study results and limits: Patients with Type 1 diabetes showed moderately but significantly shorter TCRB CDR3s in all four CD4+ subsets.

Sequenced input: naive CD4+ T cells from blood. The receptor source for this set is a man aged 18 to 29 with type 1 diabetes.

This clone was counted between two and nine times. The J gene is TRBJ1-2, the V gene TRBV14, with D unresolved. The V and J ends lost 3 bases and 4 bases respectively, with 18 bases between them. CDR1 is SGHDN and CDR2 is FVKESK in the germline V gene. The length of the CDR3 is 16 residues. Written as DNA, the CDR3 is TGTGCCAGCAGCCAGAGAGCGGCACAGAGCCGCTATGGCTACACCTTC. Protein: CASSQRAAQSRYGYTF.

There are a few counts of this clone. The chain uses TRBV7-2 and TRBJ1-1; possibly TRBD1 for D (6 bases). The CDR3 runs 14 residues. Per the germline V gene, CDR1 is SGHTA and CDR2 is FQGNSA. The V and J ends lost 5 bases and 5 bases respectively, with 15 bases between them. The CDR3 region is CASSPRGGGTEAFF. CDR3 in DNA: TGTGCCAGCAGCCCTAGAGGGGGTGGGACTGAAGCTTTCTTT.

J is TRBJ2-3 and V is TRBV6-5, with D perhaps matching TRBD1 or TRBD2 (6 bases each). V was shortened by 5 bases and J by 6 bases, with 15 bases between the two germline ends. CDR3 length: 14 amino acids. CDR1 is MNHEY and CDR2 is SVGAGI in the germline V gene. CDR3 nucleotides: TGTGCCAGCAGTGAACAGGGAGGTAGGGATACGCAGTATTTT. It codes for CASSEQGGRDTQYF.

This clone was observed a handful of times. The chain links TRBV4-3 to TRBJ2-7, with D perhaps matching TRBD1 (5 bases). V dropped 4 bases and J dropped 2 bases, with 15 bases sitting between them. Germline CDR1 is LGHNA and CDR2 is YSLEER. The CDR3 extends over 15 amino acids. CDR3 nucleotides: TGCGCCAGCAGCCTCCGGACACCTCCTACCTACGAGCAGTACTTC. Protein: CASSLRTPPTYEQYF.

This clone was observed a handful of times. The V call is TRBV5-1, the J call TRBJ2-1; 7 nucleotides line up with TRBD2. Germline values: CDR1 SGHRS, CDR2 YFSETQ. The CDR3 totals 17 residues. V was pared by 0 bases and J by 4 bases, with 10 bases of the junction left unmatched. DNA for the CDR3: TGCGCCAGCAGCTTGGCCTCAGCATTGCGGGAGTACAATGAGCAGTTCTTC. Amino acid sequence: CASSLASALREYNEQFF.

This clone was seen more than once but under ten times. The J gene is TRBJ1-1, the V gene TRBV28, with 8 bases identical to TRBD1. The CDR3 runs 14 residues. CDR1 is MDHEN, CDR2 SYDVKM, per germline. Losses at the gene ends were 7 bases for V and 3 bases for J; bases not matched to a gene: 7. This chain's CDR3 is CASTPGQVYTEAFF. As DNA, the CDR3 is TGTGCCAGCACCCCGGGACAGGTCTACACTGAAGCTTTCTTT.

In its sample, this clone was seen once. The rearrangement joins TRBV7-2 to TRBJ2-7; D may be TRBD1 (6 bases). The germline V gene has CDR1 SGHTA and CDR2 FQGNSA. V was pared by 5 bases and J by 5 bases, with 16 bases between. This CDR3 contains 14 residues. The CDR3: CASSPINRGNEQYF. In DNA form, the CDR3 reads TGTGCCAGCAGCCCGATAAATAGGGGGAACGAGCAGTACTTC.

The chain employs TRBV29-1 and TRBJ2-7; 7 bases are a match to TRBD1. Germline CDR1 is SQVTM and CDR2 is ANQGSEA. The V segment lost 6 bases and the J segment 0 bases; nucleotides outside the gene matches: 5. The CDR3 runs to 13 residues. The CDR3 DNA sequence: TGCAGCGTAACCGGGACAGTCTCCTACGAGCAGTACTTC. It encodes CSVTGTVSYEQYF.

The table lists this clone with a few counts. The chain has TRBV5-1 and TRBJ2-3; TRBD2 agrees at 8 bases. The CDR3 is 18 residues long. V lost 4 bases, J lost 0 bases, and 13 bases stayed unmatched. Germline CDR1 SGHRS, CDR2 YFSETQ. Here the CDR3 DNA reads TGCGCCAGCAGCCAGGGAGAAGCGGGGGCCCTTAGCACAGATACGCAGTATTTT. Translated: CASSQGEAGALSTDTQYF.

This clone was picked up a small number of times. This chain links TRBV30 with TRBJ2-3, with 10 bases aligning to TRBD2. This CDR3 has 13 amino acids. V trimming: 8 bases; J trimming: 5 bases; junction bases outside the gene matches: 7. Germline CDR1 and CDR2: GTSNPN and SVGIG (reference sequence). CDR3 bases: TGTGCCGCCGCTAGCGGGAGAAGAGATACGCAGTATTTT. Translated: CAAASGRRDTQYF. Combining the CDR3 with reference TRBV30 and TRBJ2-3 gives the whole variable domain SQTIHQWPATLVQPVGSPLSLECTVEGTSNPNLYWYRQAAGRGLQLLFYSVGIGQISSEVPQNLSASRPQDRQFILSSKKLLLSDSGFYLCAAASGRRDTQYFGPGTRLTVL.

Only a few counts were recorded for this clone. Other DNA sequences of this sample code for an identical CDR3. V and J are TRBV20-1 and TRBJ1-2, with D unresolved. Trimming stripped 5 bases from V and 5 bases from J, with 6 bases between. The germline V gene encodes CDR1 DFQATT and CDR2 SNEGSKA (reference sequence). CDR3 length: 10 amino acids. CDR3 sequence reads: CSARAYGYTF. Written as DNA, the CDR3 is TGCAGTGCTCGGGCTTATGGCTACACCTTC.

V is TRBV6-5 and J is TRBJ2-5; 8 positions agree with TRBD1. The germline CDR1 and CDR2 sequences are MNHEY and SVGAGI. V dropped 5 bases and J dropped 4; count of bases not matched to a gene: 6. The CDR3 contains 14 residues. The CDR3 is CASSVRGPIETQYF. The CDR3 DNA reads TGTGCCAGCAGTGTCAGGGGGCCCATAGAGACCCAGTACTTC.

This rearrangement joins TRBV4-1 to TRBJ1-2; D is perhaps TRBD1 (5 bases). The V end lost 10 bases, the J end lost 7 bases, and 19 bases lay between the germline ends. The CDR3 covers 13 residues. Germline loops: CDR1 MGHRA, CDR2 YSYEKL. In DNA form, the CDR3 reads TGCGCCACCGCCGGGGGGAGAGGGAGTGGCTACACCTTC. It encodes CATAGGRGSGYTF.

This clone has only a few counts. The chain has TRBV27 and TRBJ1-3; D possibly corresponds to TRBD1 (6 bases). Per the germline V gene, CDR1 is MNHEY and CDR2 is SMNVEV (reference sequence). V was pared by 5 bases and J by 0 bases, with 14 bases between. This CDR3 region has 16 residues. The DNA for the CDR3 is TGTGCCAGCAGTGGATACAGGGAAAGCTCTGGAAACACCATATATTTT. Its protein product is CASSGYRESSGNTIYF.

The rearrangement uses TRBV10-2 and TRBJ2-7; 8 bases align to TRBD1. V shed 5 bases, J shed 3 bases, and the junction held 6 bases outside the gene matches. The CDR3 contains 14 residues. The germline gives CDR1 WSHSY, CDR2 SAAADI. The CDR3 reads CASSLRDRFYEQYF. The CDR3 DNA is TGCGCCAGCAGTCTCCGGGACAGGTTCTACGAGCAGTACTTC.

V gene TRBV18 combines with J gene TRBJ2-6; no clear D gene. This CDR3 has 15 residues. Germline V gene data show CDR1 as KGHSH and CDR2 as LQKENI. Trimming left V 6 bases short and J 1 base short, with 10 bases between. CDR3 sequence reads: CASSPPHSGANVLTF. DNA for the CDR3: TGTGCCAGCTCGCCCCCACATTCTGGGGCCAACGTCCTGACTTTC.

The chain has TRBV12-5 and TRBJ1-1; tentatively, D is TRBD1 (6 bases). The germline V and J ends were trimmed by 2 bases and 3 bases, with 16 bases remaining between them. This CDR3 spans 16 amino acids. CDR1 is LGHNT and CDR2 is FRNRAP in the germline V gene. CDR3 protein: CASGLRTGASDTEAFF. Here the CDR3 DNA reads TGTGCTAGTGGTTTGAGGACGGGGGCTTCGGACACTGAAGCTTTCTTT.

This clone appeared a few times. V gene TRBV23-1 combines with J gene TRBJ2-2, with D possibly TRBD1 on 6 matching bases. TRBV23-1 carries the ORF label, with uncertain function. The V gene lost 5 bases and the J gene lost 2 bases, with 12 bases spanning the gap. The CDR3 totals 15 residues. CDR3 nucleotide sequence: TGCGCCAGCAGTTGCCGGACAGACAACACCGGGGAGCTGTTTTTT. Encoded protein: CASSCRTDNTGELFF.

This clone has just a few counts. The chain is built from TRBV6-1 and TRBJ2-7; 11 nucleotides line up with TRBD2. V lost 4 bases and J lost 2; bases outside the gene matches: 4. Germline V gene lookup returns CDR1 MNHNS and CDR2 SASEGT. CDR3 length: 15 residues. CDR3: CASSVVAGGPYEQYF. The DNA for the CDR3 is TGTGCCAGCAGTGTCGTAGCGGGAGGGCCCTACGAGCAGTACTTC.

Only a few counts were recorded for this clone. The V and J genes are TRBV11-3 and TRBJ2-3; possible D gene TRBD2, 6 bases. The CDR3 consists of 17 residues. V shed 4 bases and J shed 5 bases, with 22 bases lying between them. Germline V lookup: CDR1 SGHNT, CDR2 YENEEA. As DNA, the CDR3 is TGTGCCAGCAGCTCCTCTTATCGGGGGTCCGGGCTAGATACGCAGTATTTT. Protein: CASSSSYRGSGLDTQYF.

This clone was observed a few times. The chain has TRBV18 and TRBJ2-3, with D hard to call. CDR1 and CDR2 from the germline V gene are KGHSH and LQKENI. V lost 4 bases, J lost 2 bases, and 10 bases lay in between. The CDR3 has 14 residues. The CDR3 region has the DNA TGTGCCAGCTCACTTCAGGAGAACACAGATACGCAGTATTTT. Translated: CASSLQENTDTQYF.

This clone occurred a few times. The gene calls are TRBV6-6 and TRBJ2-1, with 10 positions matching TRBD1. The germline V gene encodes CDR1 MNHNY and CDR2 SVGAGI (reference sequence). The CDR3 consists of 16 residues. V dropped 2 bases and J dropped 5; count of bases not matched to a gene: 6. CDR3 in DNA: TGTGCCAGCAGTTACGGGGGACAGGGGTATAACAATGAGCAGTTCTTC. Protein sequence: CASSYGGQGYNNEQFF.

This clone was seen a handful of times. DNA of the CDR3: TGCGCCAGCAGCCAAGATCCCGGGTTGAACACCGGGGAGCTGTTTTTT. Its protein is CASSQDPGLNTGELFF. The rearrangement links TRBV4-3 to TRBJ2-2, with D uncertain. The germline gives CDR1 LGHNA, CDR2 YSLEER. This CDR3 region has 16 residues. Trimming stripped 0 bases from V and 1 base from J, with 9 bases between.

This clone was detected a few times. V and J are TRBV11-1 and TRBJ2-6; no reliable D call. Trimming shortened V by 1 base and J by 2 bases, and 6 bases separated the two germline ends. The germline V gene has CDR1 SGHAT and CDR2 FQDESV (reference sequence). The CDR3 contains 15 residues. The CDR3 coding sequence is TGTGCCAGCAGCTTAGGGCTTGCTGGGGCCAACGTCCTGACTTTC. This gives the protein CASSLGLAGANVLTF. Variable domain in full (rest from reference TRBV11-1 and TRBJ2-6): EAEVAQSPRYKITEKSQAVAFWCDPISGHATLYWYRQILGQGPELLVQFQDESVVDDSQLPKDRFSAERLKGVDSTLKIQPAELGDSAMYLCASSLGLAGANVLTFGAGSRLTVL.

The J gene is TRBJ1-5, the V gene TRBV5-6, with a possible D match to TRBD1 (5 bases). The V end was cut by 0 bases, the J end by 4 bases, with 14 bases between. Germline CDR1 reads SGHDT; CDR2 reads YYEEEE. The CDR3 sequence is 16 residues long. In DNA, the CDR3 is TGTGCCAGCAGCTTGGCTCCGGGACCGGGAAATCAGCCCCAGCATTTT. It is translated as CASSLAPGPGNQPQHF.